This T cell receptor beta chain was obtained from a study of cytomegalovirus exposure and HLA in healthy donors (dated by TCRdb to about 2017). Study-level background: According to a later analysis, one platform produced both the 120 validation repertoires and the roughly 660 repertoires of the first cohort. To predict cytomegalovirus infection status, the study combined high-throughput TCR immunosequencing, statistical association of individual TCRs with disease status, and machine learning. The study aimed to test whether cataloging public T cell receptors could reveal signatures of past pathogen exposure. A separate validation cohort of more than 100 different subjects was used in addition to the roughly 670-subject first cohort.

Broader findings and caveats from the paper: In vitro tests confirmed that a few of the cytomegalovirus-associated TCR beta chains recognize cytomegalovirus antigens. The study gave a list of 150 to 200 TCR beta chains associated with cytomegalovirus. In both the original and validation cohorts, the classifier was reported to diagnose cytomegalovirus status with high specificity and sensitivity. Subsequent analysis determined that TCRs grouped into clusters in the first cohort also showed a tendency toward co-occurrence across the 120 validation repertoires, and 94% of cluster scores exceeded 0. The authors suggested that the approach could potentially be extended to other disease states and immunological phenotypes. Most TCR sequences were observed very rarely across donors, whereas some public TCRs were present in many individuals. All 110 or so repertoires were used to score co-occurrence in the validation cohort in a later analysis, because that analysis had no HLA typing for the cohort.

Libraries were built with the immunoSEQ multiplex PCR assay. From the authors' description of their analysis: A statistical classification framework was developed to diagnose cytomegalovirus status using the catalog of TCR beta chain sequences. TCRdb carries this immuneACCESS record with in-frame sequences only. Its versions omit some clonotypes, under half of them owing to an unresolved V gene in the studies checked, with the rest unexplained. The DNA was the basis for D and trimming; V, J and clone size are from that table. The sample profile shows about 280,000 clones; more than 75% of them were found once. Clones ranked in the top ten supply roughly 1% of the sample. This clone showed up just once. What antigen it recognizes has not been identified. The input lacks base qualities; no much larger clone sits a single base away. Donors formed part of the validation cohort, which comprised some 120 subjects and was distinct from the first cohort of 666 subjects.

There are 13 amino acids in the CDR3, from cysteine to phenylalanine inclusive. Left in the record is the CDR3 DNA by itself, 39 bases read in frame from the first base. In the germline V gene, CDR1 corresponds to SGHDT and CDR2 to YYEEEE. At the junction V is shortened by 4 bases and J by 6 bases; bases outside the gene matches: 3. The sequence links TRBV5-6 to TRBJ1-5; 8 middle bases align to TRBD1. This sequence was found in a woman younger than 35 in good health and CMV-seronegative. Sample: PBMCs. The CDR3 protein sequence reads: CASSAGQGQPQHF. The DNA sequence is as follows: TGTGCCAGCAGCGCCGGACAGGGTCAGCCCCAGCATTTT.